This TCR beta chain was profiled in a study of shared clonotypes between healthy human individuals. General study results and limits: Some clonotypes were shared by all four sorted-subset donors, while others were not shared. The non-shared ones had lower generation probabilities than the shared ones.

CD8 cells regarded as naive lacked CD45RO, were positively chosen for CCR7, and omitted terminally differentiated effector memory CD45RA+ cells. Germline V CDR1 and CDR2: SGDLS, YYNGEE. The V segment lost 4 bases and the J segment 3 bases; nucleotides outside the gene matches: 5. The length of the CDR3 is 14 residues. In the case of this clone: No antigen is known for it.

Clones were read by immunoSEQ multiplex PCR, and TCRdb kept only the in-frame ones, dropping some. Here the sample spans under 2,000,000 clones, roughly 94% being singletons. The sequence was obtained from a man younger than 35 in good health. V is TRBV9 and J is TRBJ2-3; 7 bases are a match to TRBD2. Sequencing was carried out using naive CD8+ T cells sorted from blood. CDR3 nucleotide sequence: TGTGCCAGCAGCACCAACGGGGGGACAGATACGCAGTATTTT. As protein: CASSTNGGTDTQYF. Drawing the rest from reference TRBV9 and TRBJ2-3, the complete variable domain is DSGVTQTPKHLITATGQRVTLRCSPRSGDLSVYWYQQSLDQGLQFLIQYYNGEERAKGNILERFSAQQFPDLHSELNLSSLELGDSALYFCASSTNGGTDTQYFGPGTRLTVL.